The clone carrying this T cell receptor (beta chain) ranks as medium-sized. The entry originates in a study of metastatic and nonmetastatic thyroid tumors. With MiXCR, TCRdb reprocessed the PCR reads. The profile covers 8,000 to 10,000 clones, with under 40% appearing a single time and about a sixth taken by the ten largest. Before thyroid surgery, none of the patients had received any treatment. Germline lookup yields CDR1 MNHEY and CDR2 SVGEGT. This CDR3 contains 14 residues. Trimming shortened V by 5 bases and J by 3 bases, and 14 bases separated the two germline ends. This chain connects TRBV6-2 or TRBV6-3 to TRBJ2-7; no definite D call. The sequenced material came from adjacent normal tissue. The source is a female donor with papillary thyroid cancer or a benign thyroid nodule (not recorded which). Some clones in this sample may be carry-over from other donors' samples. CDR3 sequence (DNA): TGTGCCAGCAGTAATACTCTGGACCTCTACGAGCAGTACTTC. Encoded protein: CASSNTLDLYEQYF.